The clone carrying this TCR beta chain was observed many times. The target antigen is unknown. From the germline J gene comes the end of the CDR3, since the read stops 3 residues before it. V was clipped by 3 bases and J by 5 bases, with 10 bases between them. CDR1 and CDR2 (germline): GTSNPN, SVGIG (reference sequence). The CDR3 runs to 13 residues. This sample is part of a study of T cell clonality in common variable immunodeficiency. Study-wide results and caveats: CVID subjects showed higher TCRbeta clonality than healthy controls. Fewer TCRbeta clones were shared among CVID subjects than controls. Repertoire-complication correlations in CVID were limited by patient heterogeneity. In common variable immunodeficiency, TCR beta chains reportedly carried fewer deletions and N-nucleotide insertions.

Sequencing used immunoSEQ multiplex PCR; TCRdb keeps in-frame clones, though not all of them. The repertoire consists of approximately 45,000 clones, none detected only once. Sample: peripheral blood mononuclear cells. This clonotype was sampled from a person between 18 and 70 years old in good health. The V call is TRBV30, the J call TRBJ1-4; no clear D. CDR3 in amino acids: CAWSVSLNEKLFF. The CDR3 DNA, read in part, is TGTGCCTGGAGCGTTTCACTGAATGAAAAA.